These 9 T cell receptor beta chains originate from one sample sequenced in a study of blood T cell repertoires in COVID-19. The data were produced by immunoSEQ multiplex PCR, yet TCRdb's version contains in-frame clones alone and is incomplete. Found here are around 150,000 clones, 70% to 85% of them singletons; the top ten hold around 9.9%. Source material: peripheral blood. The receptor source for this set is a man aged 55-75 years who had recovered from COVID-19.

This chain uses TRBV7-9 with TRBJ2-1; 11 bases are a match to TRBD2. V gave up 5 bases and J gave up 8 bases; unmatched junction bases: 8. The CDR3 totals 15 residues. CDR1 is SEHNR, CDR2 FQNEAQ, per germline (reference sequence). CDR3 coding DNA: TGTGCCAGCAGCCCCACTAGCGGGAGTTTAGATGAGCAGTTCTTC. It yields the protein CASSPTSGSLDEQFF.

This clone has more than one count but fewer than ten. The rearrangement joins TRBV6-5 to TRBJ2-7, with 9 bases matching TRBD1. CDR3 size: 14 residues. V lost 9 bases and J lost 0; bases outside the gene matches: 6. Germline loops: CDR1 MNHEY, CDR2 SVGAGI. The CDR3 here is CASTGTGSSYEQYF. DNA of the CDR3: TGTGCCAGTACCGGGACAGGGAGCTCCTACGAGCAGTACTTC.

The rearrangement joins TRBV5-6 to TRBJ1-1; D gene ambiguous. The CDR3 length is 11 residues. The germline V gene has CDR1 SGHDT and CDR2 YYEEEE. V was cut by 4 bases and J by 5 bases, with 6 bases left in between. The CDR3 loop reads CASSRETEAFF. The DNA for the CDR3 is TGTGCCAGCAGCCGGGAGACTGAAGCTTTCTTT.

Written as DNA, the CDR3 is TGTGCCAGCATTGTGAGCGGAGGCCTATACAATGAGCAGTTCTTC. Protein sequence: CASIVSGGLYNEQFF. The chain recombines TRBV9 with TRBJ2-1; a weak D match, TRBD2 (5 bases). CDR1 and CDR2 from the germline V gene are SGDLS and YYNGEE. The CDR3 extends over 15 amino acids. With 6 bases removed from V and 4 bases from J, the gap between germline ends came to 17 bases.

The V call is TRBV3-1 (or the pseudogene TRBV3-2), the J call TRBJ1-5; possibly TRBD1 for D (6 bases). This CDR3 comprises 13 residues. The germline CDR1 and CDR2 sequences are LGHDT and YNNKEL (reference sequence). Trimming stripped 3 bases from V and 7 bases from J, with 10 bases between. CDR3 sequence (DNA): TGTGCCAGCAGCCACCAGGGGTGGCAGCCCCAGCATTTT. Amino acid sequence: CASSHQGWQPQHF.

CDR3 residues: CASIPTGGNTIYF. The CDR3 coding sequence is TGTGCCAGTATCCCGACAGGAGGAAACACCATATATTTT. The V gene is TRBV19, the J gene TRBJ1-3; the D gene is possibly TRBD1 (6 bases). The germline V gene has CDR1 LNHDA and CDR2 SQIVND (reference sequence). CDR3 length: 13 amino acids. The V end lost 7 bases, the J end lost 4 bases, and 11 bases lay between the germline ends.

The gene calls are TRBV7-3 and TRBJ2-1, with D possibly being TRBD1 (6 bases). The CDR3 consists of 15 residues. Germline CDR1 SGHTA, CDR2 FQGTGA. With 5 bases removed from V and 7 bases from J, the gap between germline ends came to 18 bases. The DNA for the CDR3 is TGTGCCAGCAGCGCAACAGGGAACTTAGGGAATGAGCAGTTCTTC. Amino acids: CASSATGNLGNEQFF.

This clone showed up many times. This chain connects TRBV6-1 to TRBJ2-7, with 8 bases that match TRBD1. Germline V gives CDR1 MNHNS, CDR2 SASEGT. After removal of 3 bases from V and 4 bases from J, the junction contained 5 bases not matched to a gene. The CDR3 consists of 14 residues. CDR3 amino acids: CASSETGERYEQYF. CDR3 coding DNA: TGTGCCAGCAGTGAGACAGGGGAAAGGTACGAGCAGTACTTC.

The CDR3 bases are TGCGCCAGCAGCTTGAACACAGATACCTACGAGCAGTACTTC. Translated, it gives CASSLNTDTYEQYF. The J gene is TRBJ2-7, the V gene TRBV5-1; D not resolved. The V gene's germline CDR1 is SGHRS and CDR2 YFSETQ. V was trimmed by 1 base and J by 2 bases, leaving 10 bases between them. CDR3 size: 14 residues.